These 15 T cell receptor beta chains share one sample of origin, sequenced in a study of T cell repertoires in cytomegalovirus infection. TCRdb re-called the reads with MiXCR, one entry per CDR3 protein. The data hold nearly 650,000 distinct CDR3 sequences, with less than 25% observed a single time. The sample was CD8+ T cells from PBMCs. Receptor source: a human donor in good health (CMV status not recorded). Some clones in this sample may be carry-over from other donors' samples.

CDR3 amino acids: CASAYRVDEQYF. CDR3 nucleotides: TGTGCCAGCGCCTACAGGGTTGACGAGCAGTACTTC. V is TRBV27 and J is TRBJ2-7; D perhaps matches TRBD1 (6 bases). CDR1 and CDR2 from the germline V gene are MNHEY and SMNVEV (reference sequence). This CDR3 has 12 residues. V was trimmed by 8 bases and J by 5 bases, leaving 13 bases between them.

This clonotype appeared many times. The rearrangement uses TRBV10-1 and TRBJ2-1, with 10 bases aligning to TRBD2. Per the germline V gene, CDR1 is WNHNN and CDR2 is SYGVQD (reference sequence). V lost 3 bases and J lost 0; bases outside the gene matches: 11. This CDR3 has 19 residues. The CDR3 DNA follows: TGCGCCAGCAGTGACCTTCGCAGGACTAGCGGAACCTCCTACAATGAGCAGTTCTTC. It specifies CASSDLRRTSGTSYNEQFF.

This clonotype was seen only once. This chain links TRBV29-1 with TRBJ2-7; the D is unclear. This CDR3 comprises 11 residues. CDR1 is SQVTM and CDR2 is ANQGSEA in the germline V gene. V was clipped by 8 bases and J by 0 bases, with 8 bases between them. The CDR3 spells CSIQNSYEQYF. The CDR3 nucleotides read TGCAGCATACAGAACTCCTACGAGCAGTACTTC.

This chain's CDR3 is CSAPPWTGVNEQFF. The CDR3, as DNA: TGCAGTGCCCCGCCCTGGACAGGGGTAAATGAGCAGTTCTTC. The chain employs TRBV20-1 and TRBJ2-1, with 9 bases that match TRBD1. The CDR3 has 14 residues. The V gene's germline CDR1 is DFQATT and CDR2 SNEGSKA (reference sequence). Trimming cost V 6 bases and J 7 bases; bases outside gene matches: 10.

This clonotype turned up a few times. The chain combines TRBV9 with TRBJ2-6; 9 bases agree with TRBD1. CDR3 size: 17 residues. The V gene's germline CDR1 is SGDLS and CDR2 YYNGEE. Losses at the gene ends were 4 bases for V and 1 base for J; bases not matched to a gene: 6. The CDR3 nucleotides are TGTGCCAGCAGCCCCGAAGGGACAGGGTCTGGGGCCAACGTCCTGACTTTC. Encoded protein: CASSPEGTGSGANVLTF.

Only a few counts were recorded for this clonotype. V and J are TRBV7-4 and TRBJ1-2; D unclear. V lost 4 bases to trimming and J lost 0 bases, with 9 bases between them. The V gene's germline CDR1 is SGHVT and CDR2 SQSDAQ. The CDR3 consists of 14 residues. CDR3 region: CASSSVFSNYGYTF. DNA of the CDR3: TGTGCCAGCAGCTCGGTGTTTTCTAACTATGGCTACACCTTC.

The rearrangement links TRBV28 to TRBJ2-7; no definite D call. The germline V and J ends were trimmed by 3 bases and 5 bases, with 8 bases remaining between them. CDR1 is MDHEN, CDR2 SYDVKM, per germline. The CDR3 is 12 residues long. The CDR3 spells CASSFDGDEQYV. The CDR3 bases are TGTGCCAGCAGTTTCGACGGAGACGAGCAGTACGTC.

Many counts were recorded for this clonotype. The rearrangement links TRBV7-2 to TRBJ2-1; D unresolved. Looked up from germline, CDR1 is SGHTA and CDR2 is FQGNSA. This CDR3 is 14 amino acids long. V lost 5 bases and J lost 7, with 15 bases in between. CDR3 loop: CASSPKPRANEQFF. As DNA, the CDR3 is TGTGCCAGCAGCCCAAAACCCCGGGCTAATGAGCAGTTCTTC.

About this clonotype: This may be a read error: a much more frequent sequence differs by one nucleotide. The gene calls are TRBV12-3 or TRBV12-4 and TRBJ2-5; D is tentatively TRBD1 or TRBD2 (6 bases each). This CDR3 has 15 residues. CDR3 coding DNA: TGTGCCAGCGGGGGCCGTGAGGGCGGGAAAGAGACCCAGGACTTC. Its protein is CASGGREGGKETQDF.

This clonotype was picked up many times. The CDR3 here is CASSRDRDGTEAFF. The CDR3 nucleotides are TGTGCCAGCAGCCGAGACAGGGACGGCACTGAAGCTTTCTTT. The J gene is TRBJ1-1, the V gene TRBV28; 7 nucleotides line up with TRBD1. Looked up from germline, CDR1 is MDHEN and CDR2 is SYDVKM. V trimming: 6 bases; J trimming: 4 bases; junction bases outside the gene matches: 8. This CDR3 comprises 14 residues.

V usage is TRBV20-1 and J usage is TRBJ1-5; D unclear. Trimming pared 1 base from V and 1 base from J, leaving 8 bases between. CDR1 and CDR2 from the germline V gene are DFQATT and SNEGSKA (reference sequence). This CDR3 comprises 14 residues. The CDR3: CSARVRTSNQPQHF. The DNA of the CDR3 is TGCAGTGCTAGAGTTAGGACCAGCAATCAGCCCCAGCATTTT.

Ten or more counts support this clonotype. This rearrangement joins TRBV7-2 to TRBJ2-5; TRBD2 matches at 9 bases. The CDR3 consists of 14 residues. Germline V gene lookup returns CDR1 SGHTA and CDR2 FQGNSA. The J segment lost 3 bases and the V segment lost 3 bases, leaving 2 bases of the junction unmatched. The CDR3 sequence is CASSLWTSEETQYF. The CDR3 DNA reads TGTGCCAGCAGCTTGTGGACTAGCGAAGAGACCCAGTACTTC.

A few counts support this clonotype. The chain uses TRBV7-4 and TRBJ2-3; perhaps TRBD2 as D (6 bases). The CDR3 loop spans 14 amino acids. The V gene lost 2 bases and the J gene lost 4 bases, with 10 bases spanning the gap. CDR1 SGHVT and CDR2 SQSDAQ come from the germline V gene. The CDR3 nucleotides read TGTGCCAGCAGCTTAACTAGCCCGGCAGATACGCAGTATTTT. Protein: CASSLTSPADTQYF.

The V call is TRBV27, the J call TRBJ1-2; 10 bases fit TRBD1. The trim removed 8 bases at V and 6 bases at J, leaving 6 bases unmatched. The CDR3 extends over 13 amino acids. Germline V gene data show CDR1 as MNHEY and CDR2 as SMNVEV (reference sequence). DNA for the CDR3: TGTGCCAGCTCCTTGACAGGGGGCCATGGCTACACCTTC. This codes for CASSLTGGHGYTF.

This sequence joins TRBV7-9 and TRBJ1-1; D gene ambiguous. Germline CDR1 SEHNR, CDR2 FQNEAQ (reference sequence). The CDR3 loop spans 13 amino acids. The ends were cut back, 5 bases at V and 1 base at J, with 8 bases in the middle. The CDR3 DNA is TGTGCCAGCAGCACGGTGGAGAACACTGAAGCTTTCTTT. It specifies CASSTVENTEAFF.